A single sample is the source of the 4 T cell receptor beta chains below, sequenced in a study of blood T cell repertoires in COVID-19. Some clones are missing from TCRdb's copy, which holds only in-frame ones; the method was immunoSEQ multiplex PCR. The data show approximately 300,000 clones, with about 92% seen just once and approximately 18% held by the top ten. Sequencing was done on a sample of PBMCs or T cells enriched from blood (not recorded which). Receptors were obtained from a woman aged 25-40 years who had recovered from COVID-19.

The genes are TRBV29-1 and TRBJ2-1, with 10 bases that match TRBD2. The CDR3 sequence is 13 residues long. CDR1 is SQVTM, CDR2 ANQGSEA, per germline. The V gene end was trimmed by 5 bases and the J gene end by 9 bases; junction bases not matched to a gene: 7. CDR3 nucleotide sequence: TGCAGCGTTAACCTAGCGGGAGCTTTTGAGCAGTTCTTC. Its translation is CSVNLAGAFEQFF.

The chain uses TRBV7-9 and TRBJ1-1; D is ambiguous. Germline loops: CDR1 SEHNR, CDR2 FQNEAQ (reference sequence). This CDR3 comprises 13 residues. The V end was cut by 5 bases, the J end by 5 bases, with 12 bases between. The CDR3 spells CASSPSVATEAFF. The DNA of the CDR3 is TGTGCCAGCAGCCCCTCAGTTGCAACTGAAGCTTTCTTT.

The V call is TRBV19, the J call TRBJ2-3, with 13 bases lining up with TRBD2. The CDR3 is 18 amino acids. Looked up from germline, CDR1 is LNHDA and CDR2 is SQIVND (reference sequence). V shed 7 bases and J 7 bases; nucleotides not matched to a gene: 17. The CDR3 DNA is TGTGCCAGTATCGGGACTAGCGGGAATGAAGCGTCCATGAATACGCAGTATTTT. Translating gives CASIGTSGNEASMNTQYF.

The V and J genes are TRBV7-2 and TRBJ1-2; 7 bases agree with TRBD1. Looked up from germline, CDR1 is SGHTA and CDR2 is FQGNSA. The V segment lost 4 bases and the J segment 4 bases; nucleotides outside the gene matches: 3. The CDR3 extends over 13 amino acids. CDR3 nucleotides: TGTGCCAGCAGCTCCTCAGGGGGCTATGGCTACACCTTC. Translation gives CASSSSGGYGYTF.